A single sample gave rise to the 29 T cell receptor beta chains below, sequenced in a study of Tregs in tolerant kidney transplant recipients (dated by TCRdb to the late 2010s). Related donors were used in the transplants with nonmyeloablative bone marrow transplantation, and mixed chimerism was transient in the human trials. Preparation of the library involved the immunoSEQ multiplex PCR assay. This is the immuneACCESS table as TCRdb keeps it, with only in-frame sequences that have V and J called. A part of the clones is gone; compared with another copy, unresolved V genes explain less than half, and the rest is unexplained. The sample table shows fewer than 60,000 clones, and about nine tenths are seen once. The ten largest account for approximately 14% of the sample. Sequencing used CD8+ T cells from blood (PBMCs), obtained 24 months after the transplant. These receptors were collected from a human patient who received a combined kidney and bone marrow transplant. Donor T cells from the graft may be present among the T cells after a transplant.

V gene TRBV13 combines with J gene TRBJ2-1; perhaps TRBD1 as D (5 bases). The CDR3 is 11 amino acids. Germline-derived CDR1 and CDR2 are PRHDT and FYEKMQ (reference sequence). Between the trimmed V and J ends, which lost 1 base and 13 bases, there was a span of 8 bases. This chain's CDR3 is CASSLDRGQFF. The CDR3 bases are TGTGCCAGCAGCTTAGATAGGGGACAGTTCTTC.

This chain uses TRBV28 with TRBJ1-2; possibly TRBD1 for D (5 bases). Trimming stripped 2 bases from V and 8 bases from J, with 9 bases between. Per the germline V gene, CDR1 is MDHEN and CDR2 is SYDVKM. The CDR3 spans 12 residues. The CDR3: CASSLGAEGYTF. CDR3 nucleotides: TGTGCCAGCAGTTTAGGGGCGGAGGGCTACACCTTC.

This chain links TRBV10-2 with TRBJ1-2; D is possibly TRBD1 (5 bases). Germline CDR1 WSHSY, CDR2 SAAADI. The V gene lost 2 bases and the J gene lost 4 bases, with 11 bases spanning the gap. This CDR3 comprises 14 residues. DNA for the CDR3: TGCGCCAGCAGTGAGACAGGACCCTTCTATGGCTACACCTTC. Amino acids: CASSETGPFYGYTF.

The CDR3: CASSMTGRSSYEQYF. CDR3 nucleotide sequence: TGTGCCAGCAGCATGACGGGAAGGAGCTCCTACGAGCAGTACTTC. The chain recombines TRBV5-6 with TRBJ2-7; possible D gene TRBD2, 5 bases. The CDR3 is 15 residues long. Looked up from germline, CDR1 is SGHDT and CDR2 is YYEEEE. V was pared by 4 bases and J by 0 bases, with 14 bases between.

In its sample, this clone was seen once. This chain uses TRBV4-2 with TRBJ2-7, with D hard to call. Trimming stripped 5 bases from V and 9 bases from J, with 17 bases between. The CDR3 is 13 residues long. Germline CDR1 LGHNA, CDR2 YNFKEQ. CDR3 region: CASSSQNSALQYF. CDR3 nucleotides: TGTGCCAGCAGCTCTCAAAACTCTGCGCTGCAGTACTTC.

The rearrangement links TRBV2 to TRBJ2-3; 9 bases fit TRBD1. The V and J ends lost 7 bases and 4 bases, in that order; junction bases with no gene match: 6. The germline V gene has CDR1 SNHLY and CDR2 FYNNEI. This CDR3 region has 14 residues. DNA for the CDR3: TGTGCCAGCATTCTGGACAGGGGCCCAGATACGCAGTATTTT. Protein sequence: CASILDRGPDTQYF.

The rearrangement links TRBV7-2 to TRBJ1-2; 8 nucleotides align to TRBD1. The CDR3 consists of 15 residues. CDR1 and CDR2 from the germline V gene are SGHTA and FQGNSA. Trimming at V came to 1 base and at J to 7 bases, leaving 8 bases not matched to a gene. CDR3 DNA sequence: TGTGCCAGCAGCTTAGTAGGGCAGGGGGCGCCTGGCTACACCTTC. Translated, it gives CASSLVGQGAPGYTF.

CDR3 in amino acids: CASSSGVNQPQHF. Written as DNA, the CDR3 is TGTGCCAGCAGTTCAGGGGTTAATCAGCCCCAGCATTTT. The V call is TRBV6-5, the J call TRBJ1-5; the D gene is possibly TRBD1 (6 bases). Germline assignment: CDR1 MNHEY and CDR2 SVGAGI. The CDR3 is made up of 13 amino acids. Trimming shortened V by 4 bases and J by 4 bases, and 8 bases separated the two germline ends.

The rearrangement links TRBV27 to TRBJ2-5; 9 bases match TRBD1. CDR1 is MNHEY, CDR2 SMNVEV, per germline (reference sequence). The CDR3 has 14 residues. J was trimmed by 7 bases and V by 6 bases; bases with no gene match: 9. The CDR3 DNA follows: TGTGCCAGCAGCCCTCTACAGGGGGCCGGGACCCAGTACTTC. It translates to CASSPLQGAGTQYF.

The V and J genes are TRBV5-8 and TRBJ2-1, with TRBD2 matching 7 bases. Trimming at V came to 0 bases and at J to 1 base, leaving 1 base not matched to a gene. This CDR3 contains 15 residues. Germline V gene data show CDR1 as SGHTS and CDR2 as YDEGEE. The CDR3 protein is CASSLGTRSYNEQFF. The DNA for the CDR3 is TGTGCCAGCAGCTTGGGGACTAGGTCCTACAATGAGCAGTTCTTC.

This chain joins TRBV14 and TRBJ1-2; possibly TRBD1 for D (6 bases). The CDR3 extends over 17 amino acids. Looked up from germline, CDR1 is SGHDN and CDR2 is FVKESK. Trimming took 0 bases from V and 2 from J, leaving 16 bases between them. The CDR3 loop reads CASSQDSAGAGNYGYTF. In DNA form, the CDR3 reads TGTGCCAGCAGCCAAGATTCAGCAGGGGCTGGCAACTATGGCTACACCTTC.

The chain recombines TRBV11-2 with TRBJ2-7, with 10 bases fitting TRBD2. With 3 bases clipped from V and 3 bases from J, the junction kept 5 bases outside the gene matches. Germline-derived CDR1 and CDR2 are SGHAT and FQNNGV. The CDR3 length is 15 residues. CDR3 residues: CASSLGTSAVYEQYF. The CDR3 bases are TGTGCCAGCAGCTTGGGGACTAGCGCCGTCTACGAGCAGTACTTC.

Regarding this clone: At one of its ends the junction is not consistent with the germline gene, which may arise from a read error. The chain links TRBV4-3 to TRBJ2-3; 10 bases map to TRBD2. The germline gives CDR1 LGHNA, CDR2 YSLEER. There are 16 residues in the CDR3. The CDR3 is CASSQGGLAVTDAQYF. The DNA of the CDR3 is TGCGCCAGCAGCCAAGGAGGACTAGCGGTCACAGATGCGCAGTATTTT.

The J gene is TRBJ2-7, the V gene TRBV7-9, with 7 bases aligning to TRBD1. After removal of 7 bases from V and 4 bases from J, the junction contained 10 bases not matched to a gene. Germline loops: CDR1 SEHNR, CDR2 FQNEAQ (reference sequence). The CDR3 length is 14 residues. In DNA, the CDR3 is TGTGCCAGCACCCCGACAGGGTACCCTTACGAGCAGTACTTC. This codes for CASTPTGYPYEQYF.

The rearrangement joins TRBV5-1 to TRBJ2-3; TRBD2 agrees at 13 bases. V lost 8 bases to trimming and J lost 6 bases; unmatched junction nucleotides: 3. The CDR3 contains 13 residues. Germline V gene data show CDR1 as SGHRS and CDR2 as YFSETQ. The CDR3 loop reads CARLLAGGDTQYF. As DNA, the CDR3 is TGCGCCAGATTACTAGCGGGAGGGGATACGCAGTATTTT.

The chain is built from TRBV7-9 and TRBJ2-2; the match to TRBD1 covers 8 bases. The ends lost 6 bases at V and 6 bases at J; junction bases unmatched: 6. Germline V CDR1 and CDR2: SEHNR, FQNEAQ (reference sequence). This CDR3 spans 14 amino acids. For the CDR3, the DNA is TGTGCCAGCAGTCCTCAGGGGGCCCCCGGGGAGCTGTTTTTT. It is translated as CASSPQGAPGELFF.

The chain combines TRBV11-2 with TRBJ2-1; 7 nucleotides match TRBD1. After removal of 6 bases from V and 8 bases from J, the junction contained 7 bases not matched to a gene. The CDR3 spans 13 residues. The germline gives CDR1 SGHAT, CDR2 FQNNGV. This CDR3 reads CASRLTGVDEQFF. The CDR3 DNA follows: TGTGCCAGCAGACTAACAGGGGTCGATGAGCAGTTCTTC.

Here the CDR3 reads CASSPPLGRGAVDEQYF. DNA for the CDR3: TGTGCCAGCAGCCCACCCCTAGGCCGGGGGGCGGTGGACGAGCAGTACTTC. This chain connects TRBV14 to TRBJ2-5, with D tentatively TRBD2 (7 bases). The J call may be mistaken, given a closer DNA end match to TRBJ2-7. The CDR3 consists of 17 residues. The germline V gene encodes CDR1 SGHDN and CDR2 FVKESK.

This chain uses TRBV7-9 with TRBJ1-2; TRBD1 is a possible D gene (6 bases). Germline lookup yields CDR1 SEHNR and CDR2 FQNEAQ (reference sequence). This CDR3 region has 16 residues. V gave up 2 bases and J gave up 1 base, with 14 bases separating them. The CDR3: CASSLPIQGINYGYTF. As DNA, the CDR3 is TGTGCCAGCAGCTTACCAATACAGGGAATTAACTATGGCTACACCTTC.

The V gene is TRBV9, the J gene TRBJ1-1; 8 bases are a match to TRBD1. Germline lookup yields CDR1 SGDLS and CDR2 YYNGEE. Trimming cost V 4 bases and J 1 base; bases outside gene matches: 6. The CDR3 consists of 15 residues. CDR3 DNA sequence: TGTGCCAGCAGCTCTCTACAGGGGGAGAACACTGAAGCTTTCTTT. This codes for CASSSLQGENTEAFF.

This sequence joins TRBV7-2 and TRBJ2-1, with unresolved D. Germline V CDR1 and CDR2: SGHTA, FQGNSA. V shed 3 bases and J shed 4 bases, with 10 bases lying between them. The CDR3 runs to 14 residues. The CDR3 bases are TGTGCCAGCAGCTTTGATATTACTTACAATGAGCAGTTCTTC. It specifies CASSFDITYNEQFF.

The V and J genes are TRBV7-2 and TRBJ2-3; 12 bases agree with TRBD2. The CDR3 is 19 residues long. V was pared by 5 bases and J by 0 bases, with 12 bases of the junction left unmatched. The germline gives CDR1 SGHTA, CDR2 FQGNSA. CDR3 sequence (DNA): TGTGCCAGCAGCCGACTAGCGGGGGTACTGATCCCTAGCACAGATACGCAGTATTTT. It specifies CASSRLAGVLIPSTDTQYF.

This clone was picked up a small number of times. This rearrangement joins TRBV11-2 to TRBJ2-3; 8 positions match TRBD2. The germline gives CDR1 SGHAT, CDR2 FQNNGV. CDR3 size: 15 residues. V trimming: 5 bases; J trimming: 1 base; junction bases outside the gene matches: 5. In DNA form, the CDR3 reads TGTGCCAGCAGCCGACTAGCGTATGGCACAGATACGCAGTATTTT. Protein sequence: CASSRLAYGTDTQYF.

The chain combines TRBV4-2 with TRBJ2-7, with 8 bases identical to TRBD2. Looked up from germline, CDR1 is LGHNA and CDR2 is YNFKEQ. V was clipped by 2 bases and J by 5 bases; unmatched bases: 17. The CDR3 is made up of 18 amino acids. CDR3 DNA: TGTGCCAGCAGCCAAACGATCGAATTAGCGGGATCTGTAAACGAGCAGTACTTC. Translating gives CASSQTIELAGSVNEQYF.

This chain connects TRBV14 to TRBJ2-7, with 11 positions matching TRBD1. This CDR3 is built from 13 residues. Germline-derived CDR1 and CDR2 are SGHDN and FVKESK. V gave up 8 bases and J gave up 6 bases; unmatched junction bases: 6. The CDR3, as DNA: TGTGCCAGCCAAGGACAGGGGGCTACCGAGCAGTACTTC. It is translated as CASQGQGATEQYF.

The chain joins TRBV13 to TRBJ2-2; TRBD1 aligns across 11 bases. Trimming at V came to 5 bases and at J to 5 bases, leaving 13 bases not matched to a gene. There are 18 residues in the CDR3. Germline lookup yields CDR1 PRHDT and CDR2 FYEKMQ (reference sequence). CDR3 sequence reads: CASSSLPGTGGLTGELFF. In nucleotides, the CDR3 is TGTGCCAGCAGCAGCCTTCCCGGGACAGGGGGATTGACCGGGGAGCTGTTTTTT.

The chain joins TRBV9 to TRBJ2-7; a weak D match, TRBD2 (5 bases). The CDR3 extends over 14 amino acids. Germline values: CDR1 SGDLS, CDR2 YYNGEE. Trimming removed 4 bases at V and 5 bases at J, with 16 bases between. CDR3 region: CASSQSGSSDEQYF. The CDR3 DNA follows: TGTGCCAGCAGCCAGTCGGGGAGCAGCGACGAGCAGTACTTC.

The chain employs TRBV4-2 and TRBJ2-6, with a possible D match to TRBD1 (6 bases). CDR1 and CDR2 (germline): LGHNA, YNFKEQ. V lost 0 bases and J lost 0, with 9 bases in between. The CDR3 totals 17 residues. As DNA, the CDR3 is TGTGCCAGCAGCCAAGATCCGGACAGCTCTGGGGCCAACGTCCTGACTTTC. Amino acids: CASSQDPDSSGANVLTF.

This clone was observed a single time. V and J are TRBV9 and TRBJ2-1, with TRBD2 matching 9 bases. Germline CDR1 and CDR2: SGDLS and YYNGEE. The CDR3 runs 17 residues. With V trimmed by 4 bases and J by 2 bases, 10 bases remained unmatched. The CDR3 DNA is TGTGCCAGCAGCACCCAACGGGCGGGAGGGACCTACAATGAGCAGTTCTTC. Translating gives CASSTQRAGGTYNEQFF.